This T cell receptor beta chain was captured by sequencing in a study of T-cell reconstitution after alpha-beta-depleted transplantation in children. Findings and limits, study-wide: After transplant, high TCRbeta diversity at day 60 in some patients arose from surviving recipient T cells and thymic progenitors. The origin of alpha-beta T cells about two months after transplant was reportedly several hundred expanded graft clones. Newly produced T cells mostly provided counts and TCRbeta diversity after one year, as hyperexpanded clones declined.

This CDR3 contains 15 residues. Germline CDR1 reads SGHDN; CDR2 reads FVKESK. Trimming removed 0 bases at V and 5 bases at J, with 10 bases between. Regarding this clonotype: Antigen unknown.

The library targeted TCRbeta and was prepared with unique molecular identifiers. TCRdb reprocessed the PCR reads via MiXCR and lists one record per CDR3 protein. The table lists fewer than 550,000 distinct CDR3 sequences, approximately 10% of them singletons. This clonotype was obtained from a female patient aged 2-9 years who had a stem cell transplant for aplastic anemia, so the T cells may come from the graft donor. The sequences come from PBMCs, mostly from graft donor cells, collected 180 days after TCRalphabeta/CD19-depleted stem cell transplant. This sequence joins TRBV14 and TRBJ1-4; no clear D. The CDR3 sequence: CASSQDLGLNEKLFF. CDR3 DNA sequence: TGTGCCAGCAGCCAAGATCTTGGGCTAAATGAAAAACTGTTTTTT. Full variable domain (remainder filled in from reference TRBV14 and TRBJ1-4): EAGVTQFPSHSVIEKGQTVTLRCDPISGHDNLYWYRRVMGKEIKFLLHFVKESKQDESGMPNNRFLAERTGGTYSTLKVQPAELEDSGVYFCASSQDLGLNEKLFFGSGTQLSVL.